This TCR beta chain was captured in a study of Ad26.COV2.S vaccination and SARS-CoV-2 variants. Clones were sequenced by immunoSEQ multiplex PCR, and TCRdb holds only the in-frame ones, with some missing. The sample has 360,000 or so clones; about nine tenths are singletons. This clone came up a few times. Germline CDR1 reads SQVTM; CDR2 reads ANQGSEA. V was pared by 4 bases and J by 5 bases, with 7 bases of the junction left unmatched. There are 13 residues in the CDR3. Described treatment: about 20 received Ad26.COV2.S at low or high dose, single or two shots; roughly 5 received placebo; per-sample allocation not given. The samples date from day 63 after the first vaccine or placebo injection.

The source of this sequence is a person aged 18 to 65 who received the Ad26.COV2.S COVID-19 vaccine or a placebo. The source material was peripheral blood, sampled in a trial of Ad26.COV2.S vaccine versus placebo. The genes are TRBV29-1 and TRBJ1-2; 7 bases fit TRBD1. The CDR3 sequence is CSVGEGAPYGYTF. In nucleotides, the CDR3 is TGCAGCGTTGGAGAGGGGGCCCCTTATGGCTACACCTTC.